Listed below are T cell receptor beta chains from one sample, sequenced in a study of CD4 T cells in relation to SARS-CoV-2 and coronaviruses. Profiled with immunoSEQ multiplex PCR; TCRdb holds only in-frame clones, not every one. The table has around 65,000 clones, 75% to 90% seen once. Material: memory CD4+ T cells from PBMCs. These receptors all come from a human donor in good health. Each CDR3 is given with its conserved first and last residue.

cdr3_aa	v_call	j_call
CASTLPGSPTPPYNEQFF	TRBV28	TRBJ2-1
CASSLGGTGGETQYF	TRBV7-8	TRBJ2-5
CASRGDVQQPQHF	TRBV18	TRBJ1-5
CASSIGDLLSYEQYF	TRBV19	TRBJ2-7
CASSTGQGAIRGYTF	TRBV28	TRBJ1-2
CASSTFLANTGELFF	TRBV5-1	TRBJ2-2
CASSQVVGAEKLFF	TRBV3-1/TRBV3-2	TRBJ1-4
CASTGGGGRKFF	TRBV2	TRBJ2-1
CATSRDGQVNSPLHF	TRBV15	TRBJ1-6
CASSLSGTDTQYF	TRBV5-4	TRBJ2-3
CASSLGGVYNSPLHF	TRBV27	TRBJ1-6
CASSSPGQPQHF	TRBV6-9	TRBJ1-5
CASRIGGEGSEQFF	TRBV28	TRBJ2-1
CATSVSIWTGGAWTGELFF	TRBV24-1	TRBJ2-2
CASSSLGGAGGPDGGF	TRBV28	TRBJ2-4
CARREGAADGYTF	TRBV30	TRBJ1-2
CASSLDATQPQHF	TRBV28	TRBJ1-5
CASSTRGVRETNEQFF	TRBV3-1/TRBV3-2	TRBJ2-1
CASSGRPAGYGYANYGYTF	TRBV6-1	TRBJ1-2
CASSQDSAGVADTQYF	TRBV4-3	TRBJ2-3
CASRPRRGYYEQYF	TRBV6-2/TRBV6-3	TRBJ2-7
CATSDTAGTGNTGELFF	TRBV24-1	TRBJ2-2
CATSDTTGYSNQPQHF	TRBV24-1	TRBJ1-5
CASSYSPFGEKLFF	TRBV6-5	TRBJ1-4
CASSPRGGMNTEAFF	TRBV11-2	TRBJ1-1
CASSTNRQGPPEKLFF	TRBV7-9	TRBJ1-4
CASSLGLGEPFLDF	TRBV3-1/TRBV3-2	TRBJ2-7
CASKATVLNTGELFF	TRBV6-5	TRBJ2-2
CASSVPSGGYNEQFF	TRBV28	TRBJ2-1
CASRRRWGTSDYEQYF	TRBV19	TRBJ2-7